This section outlines one T cell receptor (beta chain) sequence together with its context. This clonotype showed up many times. Its antigen remains unidentified. Sequence at one end of the junction differs from germline and may be a read error. The sample's time point, from its label and the paper: before trial treatment. The donors took part in RACIN, a single-arm, phase I, dose-escalation trial that combined nivolumab, ipilimumab, aspirin, low-dose cyclophosphamide and low-dose radiotherapy. To be eligible, a patient needed to have an advanced solid tumor that was TIL-negative. For CDR1 and CDR2, the germline V gene lists LGHNA and YSLEER. The cysteine opens and the phenylalanine closes a CDR3 of 13 amino acids. Only the CDR3 region is kept as DNA, spanning 39 bases read in frame from base 1. This entry is derived from a study of low-dose radiotherapy and immunotherapy resistance in tumors (dated by TCRdb to between 2021 and 2023). Study-level background: In Cohort 1, each fraction delivered 0.5 Gy every 2 weeks, and the prescribed total PTV dose was 6.5 Gy. Starting on cycle 1 day 1, patients took 300 mg of aspirin by mouth once daily for four cycles. In Cohort 2, 1 Gy per fraction was delivered every two weeks, for a total of 13 Gy over 26 weeks. Eight patients were included in the translational analysis: three from the first dose cohort and the first five from the second dose cohort. The trial did not randomize participants into treatment groups. Cyclophosphamide 200 mg/m2 was administered intravenously every two weeks, one day before each radiation and immunotherapy administration. Nivolumab and ipilimumab were both given intravenously, with nivolumab at a 240 mg flat dose every two weeks and ipilimumab at 1 mg/kg every six weeks.

Reads for this sample came from an Illumina HiSeq 2500. Superscript III and a set of TRAV- and TRBV-specific primers were used to synthesize first-strand cDNA, so that both TCRalpha and TCRbeta chains were covered. TCRs were amplified with Phusion for 20 PCR cycles, with a constant-region primer paired with the adapter attached to the V primers. The MessageAmp II aRNA Amplification Kit was used to amplify the isolated mRNA, with in vitro transcription run for more than 15 hours at 37 degrees C. mRNA for TCR sequencing was isolated with the Dynabeads mRNA DIRECT Purification Kit. Indexed Illumina adapters were added in a second approximately 27-cycle Phusion PCR, and the resulting products were purified with AMPure XP beads. Regarding the original processing steps: Custom Perl scripts pooled TCR sequences encoding the same protein, removed out-of-frame sequences and computed each clonotype's abundance. TCR sequences supported by only a single read were excluded from analysis. Shannon entropy, Gini index, clonality, richness, and the frequency of TCRs shared between repertoires were included as repertoire metrics. TCRdb applied fastp at Q25 and MiXCR to the public reads, then kept only in-frame beta chains. Each CDR3 protein gets just one entry, which takes the most common genes and DNA from the rows behind it. TCRdb, not the authors, supplied the V and J calls. The sample table records tens of thousands of distinct CDR3 sequences; roughly 30% of these occur just once. Of the sample, roughly 10% is held by the ten largest clones.

The rearranged chain carries TRBV4-3 and TRBJ2-7; the D segment might be TRBD1 or TRBD2, since each matches 5 bases. This material consisted of PBMCs, taken before treatment. This receptor was obtained from a female donor with ovarian cancer. The sequenced DNA: TGCGCCAGCAGCCAAGATCAACGCCAGGGACCCCACTTC. Its translation is CASSQDQRQGPHF.